This T cell receptor (beta chain) comes out of a study of CD8 T cells in ankylosing spondylitis. Comment on this clonotype: Its antigen is not known.

Regarding the study as a whole: As for the disease-linked clones, they showed a CD8+ phenotype and occurred at relatively low frequencies in peripheral blood. For ankylosing spondylitis blood, a TCR beta motif of fewer than 10 highly homologous variants appeared characteristic.

Quantitative 5'-RACE with molecular barcodes was used to make the TCR beta libraries. TCRdb called the 5' RACE reads again in MiXCR, with one record for every CDR3 protein. Seen here are 220,000 or so distinct CDR3 sequences, about 10% observed once, and the top ten hold over 20%. Germline CDR1 MNHNS, CDR2 SASEGT. CDR3 size: 14 residues. The V and J ends lost 5 bases and 4 bases respectively, with 14 bases between them. The clonotype originates from a male donor with ankylosing spondylitis or in good health (not recorded which). Sequenced input: blood, either unsorted or a sorted T cell fraction (not recorded which). The genes are TRBV6-1 and TRBJ1-1; D gene unclear. The CDR3 bases are TGTGCCAGCAGTCCGAGGGAGGCCGCCACTGAAGCTTTCTTT. Translated: CASSPREAATEAFF.